This T cell receptor (beta chain) was sequenced for a study of T cells after yellow fever vaccination. TCRdb passed the 5' RACE reads through MiXCR, listing each CDR3 protein once. The data contain tens of thousands of distinct CDR3 sequences, about 6% of them singletons. This clonotype has at least ten counts. CDR1 is LNHNV and CDR2 is YYDKDF in the germline V gene (reference sequence). The junction had 4 bases not matched to a gene; V was cut back by 3 bases and J by 2 bases. The CDR3 is 15 amino acids. Source: CD8+ T cells sorted from PBMCs, taken more than 40 days after the first yellow fever vaccination. The TCR sequence derives from a man aged 18 to 35 who received the YFV17D yellow fever vaccine. The chain carries TRBV15 and TRBJ2-5, with 9 positions matching TRBD2. CDR3 nucleotides: TGTGCCACCAGCAGGTTAGCGGGGGAACAAGAGACCCAGTACTTC. It yields the protein CATSRLAGEQETQYF.